One and the same sample provided the 3 T cell receptor beta chains below, sequenced in a study of CD8+ T cells in alopecia areata (dated by TCRdb to about 2018). Receptors were amplified or captured by the immunoSEQ multiplex PCR assay. RNA was extracted from all samples and reverse transcribed into cDNA as template for TCR sequencing. TCRdb mirrors the immuneACCESS table, restricted to in-frame sequences. Some clones are absent from its copies; in checked studies, under half trace to an unresolved V gene, and the reason for the others is unknown. Across this sample there are approximately 120,000 clones, with around 48% seen only once. Clones ranked in the top ten supply over 9.5% of the sample. Material for sequencing was NKG2D-low CD8+ T cells sorted from blood. The cell subset or site label corresponds to: sorted CD8+ NKG2D-low blood T cells. These receptors were taken from a human donor with alopecia areata.

The sample holds a few counts of this clone. V gene TRBV29-1 combines with J gene TRBJ1-1, with TRBD1 as a possible D gene (6 bases). V lost 3 bases and J lost 0, with 14 bases in between. The CDR3 length is 15 residues. Germline CDR1 reads SQVTM; CDR2 reads ANQGSEA. CDR3 in DNA: TGCAGCGTTGACGGGAGACAGGTCCTGAACACTGAAGCTTTCTTT. It yields the protein CSVDGRQVLNTEAFF.

This clone was observed a handful of times. The gene calls are TRBV13 and TRBJ2-7, with D tentatively TRBD1 or TRBD2 (6 bases each). Between the trimmed V and J ends, which lost 4 bases and 5 bases, there was a span of 21 bases. Germline V lookup: CDR1 PRHDT, CDR2 FYEKMQ (reference sequence). The CDR3 consists of 16 residues. CDR3 DNA sequence: TGTGCCAGCAGCTGCTGGGGCGAGGGGGAGGTCCACGAGCAGTACTTC. As protein: CASSCWGEGEVHEQYF. Supplemented by reference TRBV13 and TRBJ2-7, the full variable domain reads AAGVIQSPRHLIKEKRETATLKCYPIPRHDTVYWYQQGPGQDPQFLISFYEKMQSDKGSIPDRFSAQQFSDYHSELNMSSLELGDSALYFCASSCWGEGEVHEQYFGPGTRLTVT.

The rearrangement links TRBV28 to TRBJ2-7; D possibly uses TRBD1 or TRBD2 (6 bases each). The CDR3 spans 17 residues. The V gene's germline CDR1 is MDHEN and CDR2 SYDVKM. Trimming cost V 3 bases and J 2 bases, with 20 bases left between them. CDR3 region: CASSFDPGASTTYEQYF. The CDR3 DNA reads as TGTGCCAGCAGTTTCGACCCGGGGGCTAGCACTACCTACGAGCAGTACTTC.